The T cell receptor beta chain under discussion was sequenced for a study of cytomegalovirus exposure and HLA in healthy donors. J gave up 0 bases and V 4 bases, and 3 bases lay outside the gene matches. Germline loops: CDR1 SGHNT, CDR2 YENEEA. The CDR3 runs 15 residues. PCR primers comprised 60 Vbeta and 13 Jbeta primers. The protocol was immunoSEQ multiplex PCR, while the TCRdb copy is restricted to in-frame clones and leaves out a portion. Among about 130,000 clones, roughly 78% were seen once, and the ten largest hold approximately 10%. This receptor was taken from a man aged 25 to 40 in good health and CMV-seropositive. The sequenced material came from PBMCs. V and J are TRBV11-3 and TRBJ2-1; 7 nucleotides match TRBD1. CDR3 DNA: TGTGCCAGCAGCTCCCGGGACAGCTCCTACAATGAGCAGTTCTTC. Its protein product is CASSSRDSSYNEQFF.